These T cell receptor beta chains were read from a single sample in a study of blood T cell repertoires in COVID-19. TCRdb's table, derived via immunoSEQ multiplex PCR, lists solely in-frame clones and lacks some. Of 150,000 or so clones in the sample, about 91% were seen once. Input material: peripheral blood. The receptors originated from a man between 50 and 59 years old with acute or convalescent COVID-19. Both conserved end residues are part of each CDR3. A D gene is named only where the DNA matches it firmly. A row's size may be missing; if present it is once, few, many or a size class.

cdr3_aa,cdr3_nt,clone_size,d_call,v_call,j_call
CASSGQKAFSYNEQFF,TGCGCCAGCAGCGGACAGAAGGCATTTTCATACAATGAGCAGTTCTTC,.,.,TRBV10-1,TRBJ2-1
CASSLGGQGGYTF,TGTGCCAGCAGCTTGGGAGGGCAAGGTGGCTACACCTTC,.,.,TRBV5-4,TRBJ1-2
CASTRLAGAYNEQFF,TGTGCCAGCACCCGACTAGCGGGGGCCTACAATGAGCAGTTCTTC,.,TRBD2,TRBV6-5,TRBJ2-1
CASTVGAAGNTEAFF,TGTGCCTCGACTGTGGGCGCAGCGGGGAACACTGAAGCTTTCTTT,.,.,TRBV19,TRBJ1-1
CASSLKGQGTEAFF,TGTGCCAGCAGCTTAAAGGGACAAGGCACTGAAGCTTTCTTT,.,.,TRBV7-8,TRBJ1-1
CASSPQGAGNTEAFF,TGCGCCAGCAGCCCCCAGGGAGCGGGGAACACTGAAGCTTTCTTT,.,.,TRBV5-1,TRBJ1-1
CASSTGESEQYF,TGTGCCAGCAGTACCGGGGAGTCCGAGCAGTACTTC,once,.,TRBV6-5,TRBJ2-7
CASSLTRGEPQHF,TGCGCCAGCAGCTTAACTCGGGGGGAGCCCCAGCATTTT,.,.,TRBV5-1,TRBJ1-5
CASSPRGNNEQFF,TGTGCCAGCAGTCCGCGCGGAAACAATGAGCAGTTCTTC,once,.,TRBV6-5,TRBJ2-1
CASSRRGGTEAFF,TGTGCCAGCAGCCGTAGGGGGGGCACTGAAGCTTTCTTT,.,.,TRBV12-3/TRBV12-4,TRBJ1-1
CASSLEPGTGNEKLFF,TGCGCCAGCAGCTTGGAACCCGGGACAGGGAATGAAAAACTGTTTTTT,.,TRBD1,TRBV5-1,TRBJ1-4
CASTATRQGLGYTF,TGTGCCAGCACTGCAACCCGACAGGGCCTGGGCTACACCTTC,.,TRBD1,TRBV6-5,TRBJ1-2
CASSPRGGLPLEIFF,TGTGCCAGCAGCCCACGGGGGGGTCTGCCCCTAGAGATTTTTTTT,.,.,TRBV9,TRBJ1-3
CAWTQGVGNSPLHF,TGTGCCTGGACCCAGGGGGTAGGTAATTCACCCCTCCACTTT,.,TRBD1,TRBV30,TRBJ1-6
CASSLLGAEGYTF,TGTGCCAGCAGCTTGTTGGGGGCAGAAGGCTACACCTTC,.,.,TRBV5-4,TRBJ1-2
CASEGVYYGYTF,TGTGCCAGCGAGGGCGTATACTATGGCTACACCTTC,few,.,TRBV6-5,TRBJ1-2
CASSLAPGGYNYGYTF,TGTGCCAGCAGCTTAGCGCCAGGGGGCTATAACTATGGCTACACCTTC,.,TRBD1,TRBV7-8,TRBJ1-2
CASSGTANYGYTF,TGTGCCAGCAGTGGGACAGCGAACTATGGCTACACCTTC,.,.,TRBV6-4,TRBJ1-2
CASSRTGNQPQHF,TGTGCCAGCAGCAGGACAGGCAATCAGCCCCAGCATTTT,.,.,TRBV9,TRBJ1-5
CASSLGTGELTGELFF,TGTGCCAGCAGCTTAGGGACAGGGGAGCTCACCGGGGAGCTGTTTTTT,.,TRBD1,TRBV11-2,TRBJ2-2
CASSMRPGTSGQPGGRTDTQYF,TGTGCCAGTAGTATGCGACCCGGGACTAGCGGACAGCCCGGGGGGCGCACAGATACGCAGTATTTT,.,TRBD2,TRBV19,TRBJ2-3
CASRLGGSGTDTQYF,TGTGCCAGCCGCCTTGGAGGGAGCGGCACAGATACGCAGTATTTT,.,.,TRBV7-6,TRBJ2-3
CASSSQGGTFGSPLHF,TGTGCCAGCAGTTCTCAGGGGGGTACGTTTGGTTCACCCCTCCACTTT,.,TRBD1,TRBV6-5,TRBJ1-6
CASSLQGTRQPQHF,TGTGCCAGCAGCTTACAGGGGACCCGGCAGCCCCAGCATTTT,.,TRBD1,TRBV5-6,TRBJ1-5